This entry lists 6 T cell receptor beta chains sequenced from one sample in a study of T cells in Graves' hyperthyroidism and ophthalmopathy. Amplification of TCR beta CDR3 regions used RNA as the template. The TCR CDR3 was amplified in a first-round RT-PCR using the HTBI primer set. TCRdb independently ran MiXCR on the multiplex PCR reads; one entry per CDR3 protein. Here the sample spans hundreds of thousands of distinct CDR3 sequences, about 17% being singletons. Sequenced input: blood. These receptors all come from a woman aged 45-65 years with Graves' hyperthyroidism that later progressed to Graves' ophthalmopathy.

There are many counts of this clonotype. The V gene is TRBV5-5, the J gene TRBJ2-3; either TRBD1 or TRBD2 may supply D (5 bases each). This CDR3 is 15 amino acids long. Trimming took 6 bases from V and 3 from J, leaving 17 bases between them. The germline V gene encodes CDR1 SGHKS and CDR2 YYEKEE (reference sequence). The CDR3 DNA reads as TGTGCCAGCAACCCCTTGGGACGTGGAACAGATACGCAGTATTTT. This translates into CASNPLGRGTDTQYF. Variable domain in full (rest from reference TRBV5-5 and TRBJ2-3): DAGVTQSPTHLIKTRGQQVTLRCSPISGHKSVSWYQQVLGQGPQFIFQYYEKEERGRGNFPDRFSARQFPNYSSELNVNALLLGDSALYLCASNPLGRGTDTQYFGPGTRLTVL.

This clonotype was detected many times. The V and J genes are TRBV2 and TRBJ2-1; no clear D. Germline loops: CDR1 SNHLY, CDR2 FYNNEI. V lost 6 bases and J 10 bases, leaving 13 bases between the germline ends. There are 12 residues in the CDR3. The CDR3 DNA is TGTGCCAGCAGCGCGGTCGGATGGGAGCAGTTCTTC. Its translation: CASSAVGWEQFF.

V is TRBV19 and J is TRBJ1-1; maybe TRBD1 (5 bases). The V gene's germline CDR1 is LNHDA and CDR2 SQIVND (reference sequence). The V and J ends lost 5 bases and 0 bases respectively, with 13 bases between them. The CDR3 is made up of 15 amino acids. The CDR3 sequence is CASSPTTVMNTEAFF. DNA of the CDR3: TGTGCCAGTAGTCCTACGACAGTTATGAACACTGAAGCTTTCTTT.

This clonotype showed up many times. This chain uses TRBV12-3 or TRBV12-4 with TRBJ1-6, with D hard to call. The CDR3 is 16 residues long. V was trimmed by 6 bases and J by 3 bases, leaving 15 bases between them. CDR3 amino acids: CASSIGRGNYNSPLHF. Here the CDR3 DNA reads TGTGCCAGCAGCATCGGACGGGGAAACTATAATTCACCCCTCCACTTT.

This clonotype was found many times. The chain joins TRBV6-1 to TRBJ2-7; D could derive from TRBD1 or TRBD2 (5 bases each). Germline values: CDR1 MNHNS, CDR2 SASEGT. V gave up 5 bases and J gave up 3 bases, with 11 bases separating them. The CDR3 extends over 13 amino acids. CDR3 region: CASSLTGLYEQYF. The DNA for the CDR3 is TGTGCCAGCAGTCTTACAGGACTCTACGAGCAGTACTTC.

The genes are TRBV5-6 and TRBJ1-6, with TRBD1 matching 7 bases. CDR3 length: 16 amino acids. V lost 5 bases and J lost 7; bases outside the gene matches: 12. Germline lookup yields CDR1 SGHDT and CDR2 YYEEEE. The CDR3 nucleotides are TGTGCCAGCAGTCGCGACACAGGGGCATTCAATTCACCCCTCCACTTT. It yields the protein CASSRDTGAFNSPLHF. Together with reference TRBV5-6 and TRBJ1-6, the CDR3 gives the full variable domain: DAGVTQSPTHLIKTRGQQVTLRCSPKSGHDTVSWYQQALGQGPQFIFQYYEEEERQRGNFPDRFSGHQFPNYSSELNVNALLLGDSALYLCASSRDTGAFNSPLHFGNGTRLTVT.